This TCR beta chain is from a study of blood T cell repertoires in COVID-19. Germline loops: CDR1 KGHSH, CDR2 LQKENI. This CDR3 has 16 residues. V trimming: 5 bases; J trimming: 0 bases; junction bases outside the gene matches: 9. As regards this clone: Other DNA sequences in this sample translate to the same CDR3.

Method: immunoSEQ multiplex PCR; TCRdb's copy keeps in-frame clones and lacks some. The sample includes about 130,000 clones, around 81% of them seen just once. The V and J genes are TRBV18 and TRBJ1-2; 7 positions agree with TRBD1. The specimen sequenced was peripheral blood. This receptor was obtained from a man in his sixties with acute or convalescent COVID-19. This CDR3 is CASSSQGVPTNYGYTF. The CDR3 DNA sequence: TGTGCCAGCTCATCCCAGGGGGTCCCAACTAACTATGGCTACACCTTC.